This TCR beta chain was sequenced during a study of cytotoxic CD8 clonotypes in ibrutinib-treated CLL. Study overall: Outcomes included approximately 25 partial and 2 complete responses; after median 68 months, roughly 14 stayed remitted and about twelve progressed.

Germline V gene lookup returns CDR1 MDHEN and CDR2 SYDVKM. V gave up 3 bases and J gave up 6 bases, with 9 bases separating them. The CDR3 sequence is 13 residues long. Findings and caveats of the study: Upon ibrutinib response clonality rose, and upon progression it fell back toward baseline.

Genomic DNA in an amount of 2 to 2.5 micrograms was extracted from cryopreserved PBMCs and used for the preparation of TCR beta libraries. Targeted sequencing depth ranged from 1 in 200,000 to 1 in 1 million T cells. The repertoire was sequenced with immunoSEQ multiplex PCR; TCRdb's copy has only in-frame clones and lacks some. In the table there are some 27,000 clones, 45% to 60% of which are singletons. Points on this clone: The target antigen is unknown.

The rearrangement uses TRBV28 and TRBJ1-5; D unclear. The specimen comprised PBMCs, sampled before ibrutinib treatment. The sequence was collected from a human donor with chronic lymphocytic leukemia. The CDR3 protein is CASSFEVRQPQHF. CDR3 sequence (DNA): TGTGCCAGCAGTTTTGAGGTTCGTCAGCCCCAGCATTTT.